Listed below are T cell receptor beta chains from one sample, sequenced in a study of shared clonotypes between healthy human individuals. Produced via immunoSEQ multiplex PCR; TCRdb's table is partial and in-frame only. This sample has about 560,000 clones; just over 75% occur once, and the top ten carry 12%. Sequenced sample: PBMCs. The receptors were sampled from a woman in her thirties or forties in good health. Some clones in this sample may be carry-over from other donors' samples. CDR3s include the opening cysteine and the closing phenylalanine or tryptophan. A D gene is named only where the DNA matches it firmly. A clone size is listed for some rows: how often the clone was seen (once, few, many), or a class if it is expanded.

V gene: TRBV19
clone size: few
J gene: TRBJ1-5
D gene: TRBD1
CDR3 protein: CASSYGTVGNQPQHF
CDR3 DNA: TGTGCCAGTAGTTACGGGACAGTCGGAAATCAGCCCCAGCATTTT

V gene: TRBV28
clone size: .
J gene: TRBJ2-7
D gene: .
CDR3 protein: CASSFGAAYEQYF
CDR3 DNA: TGTGCCAGCAGTTTCGGGGCAGCCTACGAGCAGTACTTC

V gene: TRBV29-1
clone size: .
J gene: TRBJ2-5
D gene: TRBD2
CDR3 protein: CSVEGASGSQETQYF
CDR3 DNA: TGCAGCGTTGAAGGGGCTAGCGGGAGCCAAGAGACCCAGTACTTC

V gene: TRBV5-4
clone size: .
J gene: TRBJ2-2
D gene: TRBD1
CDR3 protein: CASSLARGKAGELFF
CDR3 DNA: TGTGCCAGCAGCTTGGCCAGGGGGAAGGCCGGGGAGCTGTTTTTT

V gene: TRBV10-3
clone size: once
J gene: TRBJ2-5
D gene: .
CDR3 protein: CAISESRQQETQYF
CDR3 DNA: TGTGCCATCAGTGAGTCCCGACAGCAAGAGACCCAGTACTTC

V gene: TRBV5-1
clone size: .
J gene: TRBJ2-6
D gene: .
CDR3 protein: CASSRGAAGANVLTF
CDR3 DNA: TGCGCCAGCAGCCGGGGGGCGGCTGGGGCCAACGTCCTGACTTTC

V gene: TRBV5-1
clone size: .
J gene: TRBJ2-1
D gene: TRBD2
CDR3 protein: CASSLVGRAGNEQFF
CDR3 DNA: TGCGCCAGCAGCTTAGTCGGGAGGGCCGGTAATGAGCAGTTCTTC

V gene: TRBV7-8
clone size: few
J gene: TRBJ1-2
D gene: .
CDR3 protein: CASSLALAIYGYTF
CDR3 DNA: TGTGCCAGCAGCTTAGCCTTAGCCATCTATGGCTACACCTTC

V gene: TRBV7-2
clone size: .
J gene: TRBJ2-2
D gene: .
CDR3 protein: CASSSTLNSFVNTGELFF
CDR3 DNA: TGTGCCAGCAGCTCCACGCTTAACAGCTTTGTGAACACCGGGGAGCTGTTTTTT

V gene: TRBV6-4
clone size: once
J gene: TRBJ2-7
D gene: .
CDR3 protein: CASSVKAGASSYEQYF
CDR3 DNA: TGTGCCAGCAGTGTCAAAGCAGGGGCTAGTTCCTACGAGCAGTACTTC

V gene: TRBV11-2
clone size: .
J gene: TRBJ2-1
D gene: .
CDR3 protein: CASSLGWATGNEQFF
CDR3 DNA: TGTGCCAGCAGCTTAGGTTGGGCTACCGGCAATGAGCAGTTCTTC

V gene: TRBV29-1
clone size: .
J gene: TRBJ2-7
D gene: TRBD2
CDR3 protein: CSVVLLAGGDEQYF
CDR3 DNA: TGCAGCGTCGTCTTACTAGCGGGAGGAGACGAGCAGTACTTC

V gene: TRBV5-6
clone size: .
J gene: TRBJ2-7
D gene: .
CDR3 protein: CASSLYLKRDEQYF
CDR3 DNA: TGTGCCAGCAGCTTGTACCTCAAGCGGGACGAGCAGTACTTC

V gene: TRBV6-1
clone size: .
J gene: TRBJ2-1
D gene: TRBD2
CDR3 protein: CASSALAGSLEQFF
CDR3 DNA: TGTGCCAGCAGTGCCCTAGCGGGAAGTTTGGAGCAGTTCTTC

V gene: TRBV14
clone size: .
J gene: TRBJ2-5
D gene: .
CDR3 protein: CASSLLLTGQETQYF
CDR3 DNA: TGTGCCAGCAGCCTCCTGCTGACGGGACAAGAGACCCAGTACTTC

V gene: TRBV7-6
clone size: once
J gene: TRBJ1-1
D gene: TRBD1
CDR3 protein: CASSPLAGGNTEAFF
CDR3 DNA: TGTGCCAGCAGCCCCCTGGCAGGGGGGAACACTGAAGCTTTCTTT

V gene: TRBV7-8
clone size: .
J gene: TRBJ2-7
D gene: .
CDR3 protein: CASSLTVSTHEQYF
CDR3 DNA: TGTGCCAGCAGCCTGACAGTTTCAACCCACGAGCAGTACTTC

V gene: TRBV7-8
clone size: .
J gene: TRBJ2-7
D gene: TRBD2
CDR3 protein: CASSTGLAYYEQYF
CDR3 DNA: TGTGCCAGCAGTACGGGACTAGCCTACTACGAGCAGTACTTC

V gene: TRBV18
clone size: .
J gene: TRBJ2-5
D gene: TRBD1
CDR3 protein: CASSPPPLGQGARKTQYF
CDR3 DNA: TGTGCCAGCTCACCACCACCATTAGGACAGGGGGCTCGAAAGACCCAGTACTTC

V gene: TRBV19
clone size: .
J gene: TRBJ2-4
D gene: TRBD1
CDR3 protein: CASKQGGKNIQYF
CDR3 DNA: TGTGCCAGTAAACAGGGGGGTAAAAACATTCAGTACTTC

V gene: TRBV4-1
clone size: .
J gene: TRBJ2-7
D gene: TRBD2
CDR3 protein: CASSQEGGVLGSRNEQYF
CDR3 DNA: TGCGCCAGCAGCCAAGAGGGGGGGGTGTTGGGGAGTAGGAACGAGCAGTACTTC

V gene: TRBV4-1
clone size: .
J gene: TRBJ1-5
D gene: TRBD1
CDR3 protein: CASSRPGQGQGYNQPQHF
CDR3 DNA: TGCGCCAGCAGCCGACCGGGACAGGGACAAGGGTACAATCAGCCCCAGCATTTT

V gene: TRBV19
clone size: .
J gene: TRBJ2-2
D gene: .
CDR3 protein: CASSRSVTDLTGELFF
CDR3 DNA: TGTGCCAGCTCAAGGTCGGTAACAGACCTTACCGGGGAGCTGTTTTTT

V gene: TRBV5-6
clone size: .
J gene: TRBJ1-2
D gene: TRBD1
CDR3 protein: CASSPGTATNYGYTF
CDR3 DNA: TGTGCCAGCAGCCCTGGGACAGCTACTAACTATGGCTACACCTTC

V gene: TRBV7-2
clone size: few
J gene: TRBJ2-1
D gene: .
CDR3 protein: CASSLAPTSNEQFF
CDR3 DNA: TGTGCCAGCAGCTTAGCCCCGACTAGTAATGAGCAGTTCTTC

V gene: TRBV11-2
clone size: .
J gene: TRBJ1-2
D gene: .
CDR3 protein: CASSYRDTLGYTF
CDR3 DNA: TGTGCCAGCAGCTACCGGGACACCTTGGGCTACACCTTC

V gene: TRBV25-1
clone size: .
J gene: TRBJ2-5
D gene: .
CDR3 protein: CASSDPRGYQETQYF
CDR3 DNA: TGTGCCAGCAGCGACCCCAGGGGCTATCAAGAGACCCAGTACTTC

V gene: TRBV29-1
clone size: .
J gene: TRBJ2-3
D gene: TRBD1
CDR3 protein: CSQGVAQGTQYF
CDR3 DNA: TGCAGCCAGGGGGTGGCACAGGGGACGCAGTATTTT

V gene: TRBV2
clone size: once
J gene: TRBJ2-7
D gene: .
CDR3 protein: CASTPPSGVTYEQYF
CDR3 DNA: TGTGCCAGCACCCCCCCGTCGGGAGTTACCTACGAGCAGTACTTC

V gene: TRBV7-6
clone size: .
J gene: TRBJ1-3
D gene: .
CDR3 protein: CASSRRSMGNTIYF
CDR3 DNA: TGTGCCAGCAGCCGGAGGTCCATGGGAAACACCATATATTTT

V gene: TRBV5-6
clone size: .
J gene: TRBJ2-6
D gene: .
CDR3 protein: CASSLGAGRANVLTF
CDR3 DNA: TGTGCCAGCAGCCTCGGGGCAGGGAGAGCCAACGTCCTGACTTTC

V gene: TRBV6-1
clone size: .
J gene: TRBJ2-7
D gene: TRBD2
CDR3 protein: CASSDGGDSYEQYF
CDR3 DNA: TGTGCCAGCAGTGACGGGGGGGACTCCTACGAGCAGTACTTC

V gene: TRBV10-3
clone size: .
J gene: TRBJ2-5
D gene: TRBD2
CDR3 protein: CAISDLGGSRQETQYF
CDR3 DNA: TGTGCCATCAGTGATCTGGGCGGGAGCCGCCAAGAGACCCAGTACTTC